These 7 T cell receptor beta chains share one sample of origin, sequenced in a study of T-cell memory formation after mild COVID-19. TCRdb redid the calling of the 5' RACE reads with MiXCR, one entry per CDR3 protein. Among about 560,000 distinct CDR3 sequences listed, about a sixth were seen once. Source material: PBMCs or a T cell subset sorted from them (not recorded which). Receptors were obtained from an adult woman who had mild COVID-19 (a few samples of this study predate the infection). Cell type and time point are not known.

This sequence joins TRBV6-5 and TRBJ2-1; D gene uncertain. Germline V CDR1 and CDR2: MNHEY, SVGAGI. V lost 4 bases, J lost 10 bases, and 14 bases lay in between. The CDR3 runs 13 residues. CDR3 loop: CASSLSEKGEQFF. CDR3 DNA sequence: TGTGCCAGCAGTTTGAGTGAGAAAGGAGAGCAGTTCTTC.

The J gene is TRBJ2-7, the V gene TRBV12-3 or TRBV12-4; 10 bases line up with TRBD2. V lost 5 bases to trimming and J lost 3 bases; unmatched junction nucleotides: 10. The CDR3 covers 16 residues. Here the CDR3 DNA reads TGTGCCAGCAGTGCCCCACTAGCGGGGAACCACTACGAGCAGTACTTC. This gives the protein CASSAPLAGNHYEQYF.

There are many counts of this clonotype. CDR3 amino acids: CASSPGTGLNYEQYF. The DNA of the CDR3 is TGTGCCAGCAGCCCCGGGACAGGGCTTAACTACGAGCAGTACTTC. The gene calls are TRBV27 and TRBJ2-7; TRBD1 matches 9 bases. Germline lookup yields CDR1 MNHEY and CDR2 SMNVEV (reference sequence). V shed 6 bases, J shed 3 bases, and the junction held 9 bases outside the gene matches. The CDR3 runs to 15 residues.

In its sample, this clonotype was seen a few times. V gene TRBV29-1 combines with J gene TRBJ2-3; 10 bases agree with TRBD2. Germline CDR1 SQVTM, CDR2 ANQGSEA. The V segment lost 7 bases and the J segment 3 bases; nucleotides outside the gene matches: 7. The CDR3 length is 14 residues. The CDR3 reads CSAPLSGRTDTQYF. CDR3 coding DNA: TGCAGCGCACCCCTTAGCGGGAGGACAGATACGCAGTATTTT.

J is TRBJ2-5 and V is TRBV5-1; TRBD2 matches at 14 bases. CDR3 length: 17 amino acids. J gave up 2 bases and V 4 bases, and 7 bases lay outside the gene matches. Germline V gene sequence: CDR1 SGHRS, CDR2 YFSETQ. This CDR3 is CASSPTRTSGGQETQYF. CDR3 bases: TGCGCCAGCAGCCCCACTCGGACTAGCGGGGGGCAAGAGACCCAGTACTTC.

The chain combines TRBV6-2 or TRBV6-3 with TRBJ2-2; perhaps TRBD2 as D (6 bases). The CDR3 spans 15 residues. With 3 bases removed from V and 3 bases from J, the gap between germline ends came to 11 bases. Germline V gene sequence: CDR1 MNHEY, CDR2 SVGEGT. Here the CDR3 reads CASSYRRADTGELFF. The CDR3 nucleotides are TGTGCCAGCAGTTATCGGAGGGCGGACACCGGGGAGCTGTTTTTT.

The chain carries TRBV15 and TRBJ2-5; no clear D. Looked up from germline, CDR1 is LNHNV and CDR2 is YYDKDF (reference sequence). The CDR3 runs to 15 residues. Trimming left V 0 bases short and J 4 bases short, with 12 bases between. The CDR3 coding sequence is TGTGCCACCAGCAGAGATCGGGCAGTAGCAGAGACCCAGTACTTC. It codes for CATSRDRAVAETQYF.